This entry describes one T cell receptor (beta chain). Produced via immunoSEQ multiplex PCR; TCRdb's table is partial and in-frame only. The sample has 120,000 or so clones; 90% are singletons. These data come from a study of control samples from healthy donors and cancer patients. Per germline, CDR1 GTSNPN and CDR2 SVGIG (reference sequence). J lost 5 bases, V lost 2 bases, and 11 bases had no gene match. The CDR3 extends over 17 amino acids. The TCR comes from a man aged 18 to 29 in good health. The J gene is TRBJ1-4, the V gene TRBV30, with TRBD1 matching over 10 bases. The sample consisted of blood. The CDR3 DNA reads TGTGCCTGGAGTCTCCCCGGGACAGGGGCTGGAAATGAAAAACTGTTTTTT. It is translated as CAWSLPGTGAGNEKLFF.